A selection of T cell receptor beta chains follows, all from one sample in a study of cytomegalovirus exposure and HLA in healthy donors. This table comes from immunoSEQ multiplex PCR, and its TCRdb copy is limited to in-frame clones, with some not included. The data contain around 150,000 clones, roughly 80% of them singletons. Sequencing input: PBMCs. These receptors were taken from a woman aged 30 to 39 in good health and CMV-seronegative. Each CDR3 is given with its conserved first and last residue. D genes are given only for firm matches. Size values are once, few and many counts, or a class for expanded clones, and some rows have none.

abundance	v_gene	j_gene	d_gene	CDR3nt	CDR3aa
few	TRBV5-1	TRBJ2-3	NA	TGCGCCAGCAGCCAGGGCAGGGCGGCAGATACGCAGTATTTT	CASSQGRAADTQYF
NA	TRBV2	TRBJ1-6	NA	TGTGCCAGCAGTTATAACAGGGAATTCTCACCCCTCCACTTT	CASSYNREFSPLHF
NA	TRBV4-2	TRBJ2-1	TRBD2	TGTGCCAGCAGCCAAGATTCTCGAGCGGGGGAGTACAATGAGCAGTTCTTC	CASSQDSRAGEYNEQFF
NA	TRBV7-9	TRBJ1-6	TRBD1	TGTTCCAGCAGCTCGCGGGGACAGCTCTATAATTCACCCCTCCACTTT	CSSSSRGQLYNSPLHF
NA	TRBV6-5	TRBJ1-3	NA	TGTGCCAGCAGTTACTCTCGGCAGGGTGGAAACACCATATATTTT	CASSYSRQGGNTIYF
NA	TRBV6-1	TRBJ2-7	TRBD1	TGTGCCAGCAGTGGGGACAGGGGTTACGAGCAGTACTTC	CASSGDRGYEQYF
NA	TRBV6-4	TRBJ1-1	NA	TGTGCCAGCAGTGAGGGCCCGAACACTGAAGCTTTCTTT	CASSEGPNTEAFF
NA	TRBV5-1	TRBJ2-3	TRBD2	TGCGCCAGCCAAAGCGGGGGGATCACAGATACGCAGTATTTT	CASQSGGITDTQYF
NA	TRBV7-9	TRBJ1-4	NA	TGTGCCAGCAGCTTAGCGCAGGGGTCTAATGAAAAACTGTTTTTT	CASSLAQGSNEKLFF
NA	TRBV28	TRBJ2-5	TRBD2	TGTGCCAGCAGTTGGCTTCGGGAGGGGACCCAGTACTTC	CASSWLREGTQYF
NA	TRBV12-5	TRBJ1-5	NA	TGTGCTAGTGGTTTGGTACGAGGACAGCCCCAGCATTTT	CASGLVRGQPQHF